This entry is about one T cell receptor (beta chain). The record originates from a study of shared T cell receptors in the human thymus. Produced via immunoSEQ multiplex PCR; TCRdb's table is partial and in-frame only. The sample has fewer than 700,000 clones; approximately 87% are singletons. The data were also submitted as part of a second study, on human thymus T cells.

The TCR sequence derives from a boy under two years old with a congenital heart defect. What was sequenced was thymocytes.

DNA for the CDR3: TGTGCCAGCATTGAACGGGACAGGGTTTTGAGCTCCTACAATGAGCAGTTCTTC. As protein: CASIERDRVLSSYNEQFF. This rearrangement joins TRBV6-4 to TRBJ2-1; 9 bases line up with TRBD1. Germline V gene lookup returns CDR1 MRHNA and CDR2 SNTAGT. The CDR3 loop spans 18 amino acids. J lost 0 bases, V lost 7 bases, and 13 bases had no gene match.